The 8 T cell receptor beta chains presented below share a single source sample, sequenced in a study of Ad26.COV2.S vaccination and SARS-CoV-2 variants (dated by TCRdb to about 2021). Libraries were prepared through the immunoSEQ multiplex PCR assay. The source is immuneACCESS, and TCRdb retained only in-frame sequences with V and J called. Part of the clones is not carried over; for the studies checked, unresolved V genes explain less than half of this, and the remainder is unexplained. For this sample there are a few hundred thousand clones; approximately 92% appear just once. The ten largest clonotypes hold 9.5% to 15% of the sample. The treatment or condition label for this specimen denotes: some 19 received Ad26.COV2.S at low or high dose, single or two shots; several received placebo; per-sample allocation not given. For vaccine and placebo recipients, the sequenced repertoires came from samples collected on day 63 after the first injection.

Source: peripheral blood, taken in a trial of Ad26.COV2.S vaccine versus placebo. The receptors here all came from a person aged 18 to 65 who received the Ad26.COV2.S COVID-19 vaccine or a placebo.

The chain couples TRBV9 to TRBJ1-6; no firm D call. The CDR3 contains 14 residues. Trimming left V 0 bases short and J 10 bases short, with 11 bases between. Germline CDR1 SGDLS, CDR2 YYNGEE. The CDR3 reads CASSVDGRRSPLHF. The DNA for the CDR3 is TGTGCCAGCAGCGTAGACGGGCGAAGGTCACCCCTCCACTTT.

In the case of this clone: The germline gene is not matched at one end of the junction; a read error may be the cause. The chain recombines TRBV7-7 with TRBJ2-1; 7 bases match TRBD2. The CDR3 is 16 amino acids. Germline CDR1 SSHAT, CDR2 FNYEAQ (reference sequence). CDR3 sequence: CASSLNWVAGYNEQFF. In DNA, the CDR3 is TGTGCTAGCAGCCTAAACTGGGTAGCGGGTTACAATGAGCAGTTCTTC.

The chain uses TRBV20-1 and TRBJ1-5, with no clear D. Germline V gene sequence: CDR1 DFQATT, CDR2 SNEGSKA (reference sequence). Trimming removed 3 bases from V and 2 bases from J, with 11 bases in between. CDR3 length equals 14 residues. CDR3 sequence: CSASRVGGNQPQHF. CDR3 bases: TGCAGTGCTAGTCGGGTCGGGGGCAATCAGCCCCAGCATTTT.

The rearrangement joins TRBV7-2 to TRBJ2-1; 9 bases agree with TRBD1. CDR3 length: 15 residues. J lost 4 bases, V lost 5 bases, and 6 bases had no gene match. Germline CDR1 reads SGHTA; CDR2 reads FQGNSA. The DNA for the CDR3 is TGTGCCAGCAGCGTAGGGACAGGGTATTACAATGAGCAGTTCTTC. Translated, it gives CASSVGTGYYNEQFF.

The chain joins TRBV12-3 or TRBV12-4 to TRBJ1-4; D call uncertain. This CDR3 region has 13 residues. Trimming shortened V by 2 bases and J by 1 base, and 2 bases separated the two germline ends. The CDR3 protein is CASSLLTNEKLFF. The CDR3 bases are TGTGCCAGCAGTTTACTAACTAATGAAAAACTGTTTTTT.

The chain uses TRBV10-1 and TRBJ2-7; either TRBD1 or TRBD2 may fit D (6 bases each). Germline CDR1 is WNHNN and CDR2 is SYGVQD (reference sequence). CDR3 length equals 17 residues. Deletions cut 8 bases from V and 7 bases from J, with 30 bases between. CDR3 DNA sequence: TGCGCCAGCTGGACGGGGGCGGAAGGGCCCAGAGTACGGGAGCAGTACTTC. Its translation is CASWTGAEGPRVREQYF.

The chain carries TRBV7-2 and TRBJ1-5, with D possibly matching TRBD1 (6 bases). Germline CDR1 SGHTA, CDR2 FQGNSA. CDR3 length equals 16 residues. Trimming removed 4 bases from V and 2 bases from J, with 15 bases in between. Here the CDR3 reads CASSSQAGAGNQPQHF. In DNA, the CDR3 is TGTGCCAGCAGCTCCCAGGCGGGGGCTGGCAATCAGCCCCAGCATTTT.

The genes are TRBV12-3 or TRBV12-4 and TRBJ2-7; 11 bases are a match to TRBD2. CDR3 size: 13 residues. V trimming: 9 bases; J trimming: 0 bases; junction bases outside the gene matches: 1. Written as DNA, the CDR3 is TGTGCCAGTAGCGGGAGGGCCTCCTACGAGCAGTACTTC. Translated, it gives CASSGRASYEQYF.